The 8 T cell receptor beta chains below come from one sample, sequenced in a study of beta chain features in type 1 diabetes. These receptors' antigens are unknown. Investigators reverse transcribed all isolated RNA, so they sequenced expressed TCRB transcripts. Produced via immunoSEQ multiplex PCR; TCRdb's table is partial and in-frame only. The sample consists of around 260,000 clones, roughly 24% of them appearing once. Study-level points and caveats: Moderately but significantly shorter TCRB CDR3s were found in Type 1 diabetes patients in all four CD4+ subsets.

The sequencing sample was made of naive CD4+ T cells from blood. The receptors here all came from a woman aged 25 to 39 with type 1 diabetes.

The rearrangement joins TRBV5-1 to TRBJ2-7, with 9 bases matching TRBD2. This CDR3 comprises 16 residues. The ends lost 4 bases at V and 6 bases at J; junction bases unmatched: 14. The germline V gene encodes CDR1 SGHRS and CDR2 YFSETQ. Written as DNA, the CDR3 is TGCGCCAGCAGCCCAGACATAGCGGGAGTTGAATCCGAGCAGTACTTC. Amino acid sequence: CASSPDIAGVESEQYF.

The CDR3 spells CATSRDIGDQPQHF. CDR3 bases: TGTGCCACCAGCAGAGATATCGGGGATCAGCCCCAGCATTTT. V gene TRBV15 combines with J gene TRBJ1-5; no clear D. Germline-derived CDR1 and CDR2 are LNHNV and YYDKDF (reference sequence). Trimming stripped 0 bases from V and 5 bases from J, with 8 bases between. This CDR3 comprises 14 residues.

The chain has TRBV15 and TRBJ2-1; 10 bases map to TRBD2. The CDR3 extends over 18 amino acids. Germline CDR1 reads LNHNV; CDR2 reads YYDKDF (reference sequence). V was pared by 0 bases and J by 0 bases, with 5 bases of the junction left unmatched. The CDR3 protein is CATSREWASGSSYNEQFF. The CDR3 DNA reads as TGTGCCACCAGCAGAGAATGGGCTAGCGGGAGCTCCTACAATGAGCAGTTCTTC.

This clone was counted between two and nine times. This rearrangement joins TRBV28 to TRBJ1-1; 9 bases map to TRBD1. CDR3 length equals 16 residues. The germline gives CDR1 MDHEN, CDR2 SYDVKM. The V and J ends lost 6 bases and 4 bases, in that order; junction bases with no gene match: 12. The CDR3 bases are TGTGCCAGCAGAAGAATAACAGGGGGCATGGGCACTGAAGCTTTCTTT. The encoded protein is CASRRITGGMGTEAFF.

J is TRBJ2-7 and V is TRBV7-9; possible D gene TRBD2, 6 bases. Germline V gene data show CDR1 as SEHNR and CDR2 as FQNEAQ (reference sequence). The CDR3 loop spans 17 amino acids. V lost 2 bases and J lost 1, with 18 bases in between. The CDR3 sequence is CASSLRGSASASYEQYF. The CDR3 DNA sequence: TGTGCCAGCAGCTTACGGGGGTCGGCTAGCGCGTCCTACGAGCAGTACTTC.

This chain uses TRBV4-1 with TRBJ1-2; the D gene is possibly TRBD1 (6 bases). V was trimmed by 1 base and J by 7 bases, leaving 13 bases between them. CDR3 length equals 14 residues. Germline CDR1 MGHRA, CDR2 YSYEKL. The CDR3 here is CASSQARDKSGYTF. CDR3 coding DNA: TGCGCCAGCAGCCAAGCCAGGGACAAAAGTGGCTACACCTTC.

CDR3 in amino acids: CASSLMPSWDNEQFF. Here the CDR3 DNA reads TGTGCCAGCAGCTTAATGCCTAGCTGGGACAATGAGCAGTTCTTC. The J gene is TRBJ2-1, the V gene TRBV7-3; D may be TRBD2 (5 bases). CDR3 length: 15 amino acids. CDR1 and CDR2 (germline): SGHTA, FQGTGA. The V end was cut by 1 base, the J end by 5 bases, with 12 bases between.

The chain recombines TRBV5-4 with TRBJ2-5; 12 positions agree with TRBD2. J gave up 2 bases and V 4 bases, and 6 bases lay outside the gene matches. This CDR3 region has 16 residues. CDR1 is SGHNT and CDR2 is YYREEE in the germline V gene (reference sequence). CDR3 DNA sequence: TGTGCCAGCAGCCCAAGGACTAGCGGGACTCAAGAGACCCAGTACTTC. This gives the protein CASSPRTSGTQETQYF.